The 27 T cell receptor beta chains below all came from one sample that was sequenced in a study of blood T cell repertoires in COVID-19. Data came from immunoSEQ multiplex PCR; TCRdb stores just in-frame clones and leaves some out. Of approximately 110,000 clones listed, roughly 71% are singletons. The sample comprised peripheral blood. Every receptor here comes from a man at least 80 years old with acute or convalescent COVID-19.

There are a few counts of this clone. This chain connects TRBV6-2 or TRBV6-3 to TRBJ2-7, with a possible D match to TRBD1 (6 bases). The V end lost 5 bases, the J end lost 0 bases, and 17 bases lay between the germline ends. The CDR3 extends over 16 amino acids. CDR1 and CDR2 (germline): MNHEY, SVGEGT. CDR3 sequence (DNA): TGTGCCAGCAGTGACCTAGGGGGTCGGAGCTCCTACGAGCAGTACTTC. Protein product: CASSDLGGRSSYEQYF.

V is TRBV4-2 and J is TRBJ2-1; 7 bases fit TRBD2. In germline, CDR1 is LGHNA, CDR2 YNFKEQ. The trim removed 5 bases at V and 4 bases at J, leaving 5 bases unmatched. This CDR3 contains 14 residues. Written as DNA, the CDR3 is TGTGCCAGCAGCTTTCGAGCGGGATACAATGAGCAGTTCTTC. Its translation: CASSFRAGYNEQFF.

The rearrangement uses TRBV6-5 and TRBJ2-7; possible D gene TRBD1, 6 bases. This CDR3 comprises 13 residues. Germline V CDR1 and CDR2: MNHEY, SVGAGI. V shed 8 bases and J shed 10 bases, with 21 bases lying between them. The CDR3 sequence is CASEGDSYERQYF. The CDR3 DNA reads TGTGCCAGCGAGGGGGATTCCTACGAGCGACAGTACTTC.

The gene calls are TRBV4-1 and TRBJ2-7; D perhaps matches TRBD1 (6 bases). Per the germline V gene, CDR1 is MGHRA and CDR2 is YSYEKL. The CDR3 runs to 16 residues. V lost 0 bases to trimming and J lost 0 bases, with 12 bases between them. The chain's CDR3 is CASSQDPGDSSYEQYF. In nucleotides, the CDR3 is TGCGCCAGCAGCCAAGATCCAGGGGATAGCTCCTACGAGCAGTACTTC.

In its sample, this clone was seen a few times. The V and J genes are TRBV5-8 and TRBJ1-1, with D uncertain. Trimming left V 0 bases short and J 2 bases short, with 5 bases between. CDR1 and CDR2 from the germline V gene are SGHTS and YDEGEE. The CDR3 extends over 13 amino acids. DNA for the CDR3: TGTGCCAGCAGCTTGGCGAGCAACACTGAAGCTTTCTTT. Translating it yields CASSLASNTEAFF.

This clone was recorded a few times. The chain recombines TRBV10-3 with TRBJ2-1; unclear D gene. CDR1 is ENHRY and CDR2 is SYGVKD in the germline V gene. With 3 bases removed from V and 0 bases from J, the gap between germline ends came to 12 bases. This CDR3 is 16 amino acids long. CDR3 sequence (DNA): TGTGCCATCAGTGAATACCAGAGGAGCTCCTACAATGAGCAGTTCTTC. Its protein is CAISEYQRSSYNEQFF.

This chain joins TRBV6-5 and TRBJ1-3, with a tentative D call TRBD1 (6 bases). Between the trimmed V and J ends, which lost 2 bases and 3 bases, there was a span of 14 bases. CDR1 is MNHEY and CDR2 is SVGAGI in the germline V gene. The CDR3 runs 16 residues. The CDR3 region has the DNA TGTGCCAGCAGTTACGCCCCCGGACAGTATGGAAACACCATATATTTT. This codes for CASSYAPGQYGNTIYF.

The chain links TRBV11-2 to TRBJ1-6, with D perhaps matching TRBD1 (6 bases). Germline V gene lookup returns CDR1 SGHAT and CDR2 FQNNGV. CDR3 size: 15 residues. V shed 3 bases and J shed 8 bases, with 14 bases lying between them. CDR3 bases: TGTGCCAGCAGCTTCTTCCAGACAGGAGATTCACCCCTCCACTTT. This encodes CASSFFQTGDSPLHF.

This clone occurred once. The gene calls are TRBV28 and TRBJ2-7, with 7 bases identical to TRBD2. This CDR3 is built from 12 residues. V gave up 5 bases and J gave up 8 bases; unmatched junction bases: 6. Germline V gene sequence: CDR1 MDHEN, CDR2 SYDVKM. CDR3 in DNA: TGTGCCAGCAGTATCAGGGAGGGCAAGCAGTACTTC. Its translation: CASSIREGKQYF.

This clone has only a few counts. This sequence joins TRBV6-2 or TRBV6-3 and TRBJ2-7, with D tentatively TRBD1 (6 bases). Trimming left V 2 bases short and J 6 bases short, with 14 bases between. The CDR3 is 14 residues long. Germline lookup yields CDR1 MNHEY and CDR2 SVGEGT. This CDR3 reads CASSYQGRGREQYF. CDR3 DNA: TGTGCCAGCAGTTACCAGGGCAGGGGCCGCGAGCAGTACTTC.

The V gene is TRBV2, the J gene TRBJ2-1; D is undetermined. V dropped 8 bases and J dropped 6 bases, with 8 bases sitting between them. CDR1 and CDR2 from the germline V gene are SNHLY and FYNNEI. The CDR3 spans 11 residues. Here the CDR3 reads CASAILNEQFF. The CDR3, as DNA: TGTGCCAGCGCTATTCTCAATGAGCAGTTCTTC.

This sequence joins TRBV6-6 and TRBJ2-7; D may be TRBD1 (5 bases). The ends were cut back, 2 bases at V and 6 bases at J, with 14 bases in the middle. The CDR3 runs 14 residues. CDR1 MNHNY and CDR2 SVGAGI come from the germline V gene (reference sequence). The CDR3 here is CASSYGAGNGEQYF. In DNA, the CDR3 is TGTGCCAGCAGTTACGGGGCAGGGAATGGCGAGCAGTACTTC.

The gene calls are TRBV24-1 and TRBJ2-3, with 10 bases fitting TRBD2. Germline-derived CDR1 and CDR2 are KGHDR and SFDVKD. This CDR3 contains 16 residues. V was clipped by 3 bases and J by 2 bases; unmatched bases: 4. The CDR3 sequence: CATSDPGLADTDTQYF. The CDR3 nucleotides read TGTGCCACCAGTGATCCTGGACTAGCGGACACAGATACGCAGTATTTT.

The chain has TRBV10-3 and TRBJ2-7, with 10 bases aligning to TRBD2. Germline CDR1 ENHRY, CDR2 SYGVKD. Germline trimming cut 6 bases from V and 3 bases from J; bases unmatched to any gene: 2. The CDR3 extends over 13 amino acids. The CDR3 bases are TGTGCCATCAGGGGGACTAGCGTCTACGAGCAGTACTTC. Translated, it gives CAIRGTSVYEQYF.

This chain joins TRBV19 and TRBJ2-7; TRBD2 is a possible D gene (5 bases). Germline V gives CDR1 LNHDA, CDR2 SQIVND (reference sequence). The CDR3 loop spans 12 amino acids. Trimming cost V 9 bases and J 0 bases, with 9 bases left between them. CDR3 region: CASEGSSYEQYF. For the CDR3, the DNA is TGTGCCAGCGAAGGGAGCTCCTACGAGCAGTACTTC.

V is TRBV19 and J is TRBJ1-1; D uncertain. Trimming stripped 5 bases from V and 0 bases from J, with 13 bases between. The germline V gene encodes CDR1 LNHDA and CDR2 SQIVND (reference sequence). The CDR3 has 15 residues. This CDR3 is CASSSPSVMNTEAFF. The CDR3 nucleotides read TGTGCCAGTAGTTCTCCCAGTGTCATGAACACTGAAGCTTTCTTT.

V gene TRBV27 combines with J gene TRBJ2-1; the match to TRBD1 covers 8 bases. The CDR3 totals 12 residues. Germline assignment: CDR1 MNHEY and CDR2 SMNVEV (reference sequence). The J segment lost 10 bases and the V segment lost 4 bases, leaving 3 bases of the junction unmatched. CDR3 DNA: TGTGCCAGCAGTTACAGGGGGACGGAGCAGTTCTTC. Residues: CASSYRGTEQFF.

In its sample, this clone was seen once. The CDR3 region has the DNA TGTGCCAGCAGAACTCCGGGGGGACAGGTAGGACACGAGCAGTACTTC. This translates into CASRTPGGQVGHEQYF. The V call is TRBV28, the J call TRBJ2-7; D perhaps matches TRBD1 (8 bases). V dropped 6 bases and J dropped 5 bases, with 23 bases sitting between them. CDR1 is MDHEN and CDR2 is SYDVKM in the germline V gene. This CDR3 has 16 residues.

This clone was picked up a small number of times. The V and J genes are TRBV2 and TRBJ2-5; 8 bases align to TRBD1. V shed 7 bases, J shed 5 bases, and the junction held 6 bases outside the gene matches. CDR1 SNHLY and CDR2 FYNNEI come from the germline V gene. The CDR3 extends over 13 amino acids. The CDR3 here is CASIAGGVETQYF. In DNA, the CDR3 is TGTGCCAGCATCGCAGGGGGCGTGGAGACCCAGTACTTC.

The CDR3 DNA follows: TGCGCCAGCAGCCTGATGACAGAGAATTCACCCCTCCACTTT. Protein sequence: CASSLMTENSPLHF. V usage is TRBV4-3 and J usage is TRBJ1-6, with D perhaps TRBD1 (5 bases). Germline CDR1 and CDR2: LGHNA and YSLEER. This CDR3 spans 14 amino acids. Trimming pared 4 bases from V and 7 bases from J, leaving 11 bases between.

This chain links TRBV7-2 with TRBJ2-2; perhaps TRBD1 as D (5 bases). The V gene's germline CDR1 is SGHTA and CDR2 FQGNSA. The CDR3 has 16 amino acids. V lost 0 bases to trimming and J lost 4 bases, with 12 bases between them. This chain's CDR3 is CASSLAQGAGTGELFF. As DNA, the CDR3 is TGTGCCAGCAGCTTAGCGCAGGGCGCTGGCACCGGGGAGCTGTTTTTT.

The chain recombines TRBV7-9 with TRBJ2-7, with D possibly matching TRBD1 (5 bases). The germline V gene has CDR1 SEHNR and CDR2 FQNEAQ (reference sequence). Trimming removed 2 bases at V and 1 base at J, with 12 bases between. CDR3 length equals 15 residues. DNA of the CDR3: TGTGCCAGCAGCTTAACAGGAACCCCATCCTACGAGCAGTACTTC. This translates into CASSLTGTPSYEQYF.

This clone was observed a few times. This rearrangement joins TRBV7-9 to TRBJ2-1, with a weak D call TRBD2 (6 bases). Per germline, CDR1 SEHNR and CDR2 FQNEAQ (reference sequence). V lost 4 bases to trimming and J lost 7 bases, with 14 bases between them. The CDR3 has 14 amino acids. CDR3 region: CASSSSGGINEQFF. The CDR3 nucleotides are TGTGCCAGCAGCTCGAGCGGAGGGATAAATGAGCAGTTCTTC.

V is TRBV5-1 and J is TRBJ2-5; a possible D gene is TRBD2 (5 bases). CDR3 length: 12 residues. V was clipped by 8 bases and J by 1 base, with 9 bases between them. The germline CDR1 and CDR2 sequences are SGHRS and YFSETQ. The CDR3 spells CASSEVQETQYF. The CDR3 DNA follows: TGCGCCAGTTCGGAGGTCCAAGAGACCCAGTACTTC.

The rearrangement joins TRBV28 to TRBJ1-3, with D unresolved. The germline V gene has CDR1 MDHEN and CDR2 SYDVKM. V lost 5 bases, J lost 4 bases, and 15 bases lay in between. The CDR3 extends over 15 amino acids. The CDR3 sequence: CASSLREGGGNTIYF. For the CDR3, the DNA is TGTGCCAGCAGTCTGAGGGAAGGCGGAGGAAACACCATATATTTT. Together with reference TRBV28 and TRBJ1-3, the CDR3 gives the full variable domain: DVKVTQSSRYLVKRTGEKVFLECVQDMDHENMFWYRQDPGLGLRLIYFSYDVKMKEKGDIPEGYSVSREKKERFSLILESASTNQTSMYLCASSLREGGGNTIYFGEGSWLTVV.

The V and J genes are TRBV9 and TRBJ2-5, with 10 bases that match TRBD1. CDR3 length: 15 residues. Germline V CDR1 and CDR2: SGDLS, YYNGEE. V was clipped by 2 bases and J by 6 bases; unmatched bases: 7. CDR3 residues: CASSVRDRGLQTQYF. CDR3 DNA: TGTGCCAGCAGCGTCCGGGACAGGGGTCTTCAGACCCAGTACTTC.

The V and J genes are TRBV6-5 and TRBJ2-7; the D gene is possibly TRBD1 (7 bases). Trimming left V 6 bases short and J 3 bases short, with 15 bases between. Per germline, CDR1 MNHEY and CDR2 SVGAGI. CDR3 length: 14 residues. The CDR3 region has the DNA TGTGCCAGCAGGCAGACAGGGCGGGGCTACGAGCAGTACTTC. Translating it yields CASRQTGRGYEQYF.